The present T cell receptor (beta chain) was sequenced within a study of T cells in localized non-small cell lung cancer. Sequencing used immunoSEQ multiplex PCR; TCRdb keeps in-frame clones, though not all of them. The table has 65,000 to 95,000 clones, over 70% seen once. Points on this clone: Antigen specificity is unknown.

Study results and limitations: Adjacent lung held a median roughly 50 of the top 100 tumor clones. Tumor trailed uninvolved adjacent lung in T cell clonality, which peaked there.

V shed 11 bases, J shed 1 base, and the junction held 9 bases outside the gene matches. The CDR3 extends over 14 amino acids. Germline assignment: CDR1 ENHRY and CDR2 SYGVKD. J is TRBJ1-1 and V is TRBV10-3, with 8 bases fitting TRBD1. This TCR was sampled from a man between 40 and 70 years old with stage II squamous cell lung carcinoma. Specimen: PBMCs, collected before any cancer treatment. As DNA, the CDR3 is TGTGCCGTCCGGACAGGGCCAGGGAACACTGAAGCTTTCTTT. It is translated as CAVRTGPGNTEAFF.